This T cell receptor beta chain was retrieved from a study of blood T cells in healthy people across ages. On this clonotype itself: Its matching antigen is unknown.

Whole-study results and caveats: Versus aged donors, long-lived donors had higher diversity and more naive CD4+ cells. TCR beta diversity per million T cells fell roughly linearly with age. A strong correlation was found between TCR beta diversity and the percentage of naive T cells.

V lost 1 base to trimming and J lost 3 bases, with 15 bases between them. This CDR3 is 16 amino acids long. A J-beta primer mix and a sample-barcoded 5' primer were used in a second PCR of roughly 6 to 11 cycles. TCRdb redid the calling of the 5' RACE reads with MiXCR, one entry per CDR3 protein. The repertoire holds hundreds of thousands of distinct CDR3 sequences, with 40% to 45% as singletons. The sequence was collected from a man older than 75 in good health. Input material: blood. The V call is TRBV12-3 or TRBV12-4, the J call TRBJ2-5; TRBD2 might be the D (6 bases). The CDR3 sequence: CASSLDPPGGEETQYF. CDR3 sequence (DNA): TGTGCCAGCAGTTTAGATCCCCCCGGGGGTGAAGAGACCCAGTACTTC.